This TCR beta chain was captured in a study of T-cell reconstitution after alpha-beta-depleted transplantation in children. This clonotype occurred a few times. Looked up from germline, CDR1 is SGHRS and CDR2 is YFSETQ. With V trimmed by 4 bases and J by 6 bases, 4 bases remained unmatched. The CDR3 spans 12 residues. Unique molecular identifiers were built into the TCRbeta library. TCRdb processed the PCR reads anew with MiXCR; each CDR3 protein has one entry. The profile covers about 460,000 distinct CDR3 sequences, with about 10% appearing a single time and roughly 2.1% taken by the ten largest. The rearrangement uses TRBV5-1 and TRBJ2-7; 7 nucleotides line up with TRBD1. Sequencing used PBMCs, obtained before TCRalphabeta/CD19-depleted stem cell transplant. This receptor was taken from a child aged 2 to 10 with inherited bone marrow failure, due to receive a stem cell transplant. CDR3 DNA sequence: TGCGCCAGCAGCCTGACAGGGACCGAGCAGTACTTC. This gives the protein CASSLTGTEQYF.